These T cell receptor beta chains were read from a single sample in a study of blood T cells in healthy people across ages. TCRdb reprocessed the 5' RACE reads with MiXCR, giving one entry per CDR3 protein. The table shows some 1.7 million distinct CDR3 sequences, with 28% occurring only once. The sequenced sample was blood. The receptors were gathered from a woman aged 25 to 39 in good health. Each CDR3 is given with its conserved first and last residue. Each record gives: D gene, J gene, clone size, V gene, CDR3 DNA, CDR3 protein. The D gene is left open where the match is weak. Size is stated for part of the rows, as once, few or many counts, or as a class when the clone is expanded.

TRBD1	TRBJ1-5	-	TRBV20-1	TGCAGTGCAAAAGGGACCGGGACAGTAAATCAGCCCCAGCATTTT	CSAKGTGTVNQPQHF
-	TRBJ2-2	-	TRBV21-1	TGTGCCAGCAGCCACCGATGGAGAACCGGGGAGCTGTTTTTT	CASSHRWRTGELFF
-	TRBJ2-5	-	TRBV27	TGTGCCAGCACCGTAGAGGGAGAGAAGGAGACCCAGTACTTC	CASTVEGEKETQYF
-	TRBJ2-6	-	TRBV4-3	TGCGCCAGCAGCCAAGATCGGGGAAGGGGAAGGGGTGGCTCTGGGGCCAACGTCCTGACTTTC	CASSQDRGRGRGGSGANVLTF
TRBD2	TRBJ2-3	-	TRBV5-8	TGTGCCAGCACCCCCTTCCAGGCGGGAGCGGCAGATACGCAGTATTTT	CASTPFQAGAADTQYF
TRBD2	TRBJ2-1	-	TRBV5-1	TGCGCCAGCAGCTGGGGGACTAGCGGAGGGGATGAGCAGTTCTTC	CASSWGTSGGDEQFF
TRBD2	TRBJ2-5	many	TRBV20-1	TGCAGTGCTAGGCTTGTAATAGCGGGGACAGAGACCCAGTACTTC	CSARLVIAGTETQYF
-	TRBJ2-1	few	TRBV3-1	TGTGCCAGCACCCTGTACGAGAGGCGCAATGAGCAGTTCTTC	CASTLYERRNEQFF
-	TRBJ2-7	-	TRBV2	TGTGCCGCCGCCATGTCCTACGAGCAGTACTTC	CAAAMSYEQYF
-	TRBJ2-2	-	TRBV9	TGTGCCAGCAGCTTCTTCGGACAGCACACCGGGGAGCTGTTTTTT	CASSFFGQHTGELFF
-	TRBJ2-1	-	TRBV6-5	TGTGCCAGCAGCCGAGACCTGTGGGGCGGGAATGAGCAGTTCTTC	CASSRDLWGGNEQFF
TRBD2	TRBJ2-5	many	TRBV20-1	TGCAGTGCCTTAGCGGGGGCGGAGACCCAGTACTTC	CSALAGAETQYF
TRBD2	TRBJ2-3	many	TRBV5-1	TGCGCCAGCAGAGCGGGGAGCACAGATACGCAGTATTTT	CASRAGSTDTQYF
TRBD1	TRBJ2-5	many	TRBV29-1	TGCAGCGTTGAGGGGACAGGAGATCCGGACCAAGAGACCCAGTACTTC	CSVEGTGDPDQETQYF
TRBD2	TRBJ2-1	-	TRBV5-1	TGCGCCAGCAGCGCGGGACTAGCGGAACGAGAGCAGTTCTTC	CASSAGLAEREQFF
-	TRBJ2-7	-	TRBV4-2	TGTGCCAGCAGCCAAACAAAGGGGGAGCAGTACTTC	CASSQTKGEQYF